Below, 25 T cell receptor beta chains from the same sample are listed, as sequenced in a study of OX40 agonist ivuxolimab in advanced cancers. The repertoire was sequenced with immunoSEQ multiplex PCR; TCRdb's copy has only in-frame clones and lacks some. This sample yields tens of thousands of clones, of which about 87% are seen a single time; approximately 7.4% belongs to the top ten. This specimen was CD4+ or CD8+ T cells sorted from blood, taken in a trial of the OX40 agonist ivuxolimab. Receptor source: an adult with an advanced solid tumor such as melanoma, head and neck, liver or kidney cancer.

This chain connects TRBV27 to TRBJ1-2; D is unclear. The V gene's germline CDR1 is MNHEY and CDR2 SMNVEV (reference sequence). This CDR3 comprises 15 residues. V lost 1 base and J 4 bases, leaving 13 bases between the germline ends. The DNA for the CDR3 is TGTGCCAGCAGTTTATACCCTCACGGCGGCTATGGCTACACCTTC. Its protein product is CASSLYPHGGYGYTF.

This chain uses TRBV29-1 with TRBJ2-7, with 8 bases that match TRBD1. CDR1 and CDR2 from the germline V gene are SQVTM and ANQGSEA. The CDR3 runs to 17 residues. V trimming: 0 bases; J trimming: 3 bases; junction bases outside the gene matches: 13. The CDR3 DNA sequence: TGCAGCGTTGAAGACAACCTCCGCGGGACAGGTTACTACGAGCAGTACTTC. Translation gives CSVEDNLRGTGYYEQYF.

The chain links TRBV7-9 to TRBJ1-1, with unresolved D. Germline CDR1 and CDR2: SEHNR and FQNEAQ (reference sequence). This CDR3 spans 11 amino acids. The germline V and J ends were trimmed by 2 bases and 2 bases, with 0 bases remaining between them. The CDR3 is CASSLNTEAFF. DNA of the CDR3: TGTGCCAGCAGCTTAAACACTGAAGCTTTCTTT.

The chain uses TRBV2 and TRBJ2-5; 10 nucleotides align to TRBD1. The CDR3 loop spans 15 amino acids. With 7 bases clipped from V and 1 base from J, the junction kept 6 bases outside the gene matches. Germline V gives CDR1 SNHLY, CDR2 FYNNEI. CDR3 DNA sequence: TGTGCCAGCACCCGGGACAGGGGTGGCCAAGAGACCCAGTACTTC. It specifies CASTRDRGGQETQYF.

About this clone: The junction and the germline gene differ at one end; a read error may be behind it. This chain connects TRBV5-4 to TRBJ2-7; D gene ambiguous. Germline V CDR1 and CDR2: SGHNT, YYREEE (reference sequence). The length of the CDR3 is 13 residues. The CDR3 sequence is CAGSLWGSYEQYF. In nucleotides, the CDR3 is TGTGCCGGCAGCTTGTGGGGCTCCTACGAGCAGTACTTC. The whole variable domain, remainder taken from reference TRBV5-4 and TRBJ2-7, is ETGVTQSPTHLIKTRGQQVTLRCSSQSGHNTVSWYQQALGQGPQFIFQYYREEENGRGNFPPRFSGLQFPNYSSELNVNALELDDSALYLCAGSLWGSYEQYFGPGTRLTVT.

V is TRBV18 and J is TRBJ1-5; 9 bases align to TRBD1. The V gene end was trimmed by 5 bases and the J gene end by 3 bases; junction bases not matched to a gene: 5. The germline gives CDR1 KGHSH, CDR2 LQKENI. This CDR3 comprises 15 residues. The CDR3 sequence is CASSGGQGFNQPQHF. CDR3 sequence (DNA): TGTGCCAGCTCAGGGGGACAGGGTTTCAATCAGCCCCAGCATTTT.

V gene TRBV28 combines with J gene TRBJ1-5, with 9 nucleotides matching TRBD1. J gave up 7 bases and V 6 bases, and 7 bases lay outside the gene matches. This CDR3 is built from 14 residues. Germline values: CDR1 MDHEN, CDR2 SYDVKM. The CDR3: CASRVQGAKQPQHF. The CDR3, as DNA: TGTGCCAGCAGGGTACAGGGGGCTAAACAGCCCCAGCATTTT.

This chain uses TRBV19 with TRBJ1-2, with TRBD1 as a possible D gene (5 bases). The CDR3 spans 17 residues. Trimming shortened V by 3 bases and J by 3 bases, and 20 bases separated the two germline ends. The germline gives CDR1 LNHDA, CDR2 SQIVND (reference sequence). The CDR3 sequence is CASSMGRPGPFDYGYTF. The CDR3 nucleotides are TGTGCCAGTAGTATGGGACGCCCAGGACCGTTCGACTATGGCTACACCTTC.

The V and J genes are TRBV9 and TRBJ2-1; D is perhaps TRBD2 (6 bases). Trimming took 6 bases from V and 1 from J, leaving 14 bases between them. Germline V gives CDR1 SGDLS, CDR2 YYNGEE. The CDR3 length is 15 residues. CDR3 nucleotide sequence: TGTGCCAGCAAGTTTGTGGAGGGGTCCTACAATGAGCAGTTCTTC. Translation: CASKFVEGSYNEQFF. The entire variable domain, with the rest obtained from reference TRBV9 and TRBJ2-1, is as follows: DSGVTQTPKHLITATGQRVTLRCSPRSGDLSVYWYQQSLDQGLQFLIQYYNGEERAKGNILERFSAQQFPDLHSELNLSSLELGDSALYFCASKFVEGSYNEQFFGPGTRLTVL.

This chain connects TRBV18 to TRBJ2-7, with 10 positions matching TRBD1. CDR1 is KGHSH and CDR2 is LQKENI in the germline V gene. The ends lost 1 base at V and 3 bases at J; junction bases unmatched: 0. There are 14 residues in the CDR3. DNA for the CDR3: TGTGCCAGCTCACCACGGGACAGGGGCTACGAGCAGTACTTC. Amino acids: CASSPRDRGYEQYF.

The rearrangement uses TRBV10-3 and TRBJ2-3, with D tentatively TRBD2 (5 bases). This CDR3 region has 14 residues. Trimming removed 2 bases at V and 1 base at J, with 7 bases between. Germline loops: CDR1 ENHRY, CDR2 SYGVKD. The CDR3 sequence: CAISEVGGTDTQYF. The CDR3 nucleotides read TGTGCCATCAGTGAGGTCGGGGGCACAGATACGCAGTATTTT.

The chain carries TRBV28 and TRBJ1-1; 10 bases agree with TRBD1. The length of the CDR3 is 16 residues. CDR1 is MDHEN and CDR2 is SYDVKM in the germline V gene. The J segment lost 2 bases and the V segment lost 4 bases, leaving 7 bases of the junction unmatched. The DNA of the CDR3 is TGTGCCAGCAGTTGGAGGGACAGGGGAGAAAACACTGAAGCTTTCTTT. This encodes CASSWRDRGENTEAFF.

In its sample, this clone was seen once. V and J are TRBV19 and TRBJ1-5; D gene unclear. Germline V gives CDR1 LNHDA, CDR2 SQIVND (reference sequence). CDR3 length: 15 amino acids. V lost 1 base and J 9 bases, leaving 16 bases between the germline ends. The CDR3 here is CASSIGTAGLWPQHF. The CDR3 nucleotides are TGTGCCAGTAGTATAGGCACCGCCGGATTGTGGCCCCAGCATTTT.

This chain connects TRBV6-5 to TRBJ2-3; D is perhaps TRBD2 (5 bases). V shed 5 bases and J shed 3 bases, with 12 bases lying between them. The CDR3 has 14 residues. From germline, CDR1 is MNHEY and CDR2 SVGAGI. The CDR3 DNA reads TGTGCCAGCAGTGCCAGCCTAGCAACAGATACGCAGTATTTT. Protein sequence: CASSASLATDTQYF.

The CDR3 sequence is CASSEHLETGVFYEQYF. Here the CDR3 DNA reads TGCGCCAGCAGTGAACATTTAGAGACAGGGGTTTTCTACGAGCAGTACTTC. The V call is TRBV10-1, the J call TRBJ2-7; TRBD1 matches 8 bases. This CDR3 has 17 residues. The germline CDR1 and CDR2 sequences are WNHNN and SYGVQD (reference sequence). After removal of 3 bases from V and 3 bases from J, the junction contained 13 bases not matched to a gene.

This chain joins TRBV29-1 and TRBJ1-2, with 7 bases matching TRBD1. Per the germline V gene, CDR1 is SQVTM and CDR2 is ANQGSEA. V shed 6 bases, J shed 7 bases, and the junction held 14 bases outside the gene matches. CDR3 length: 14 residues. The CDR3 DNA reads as TGCAGCGTCGAGACGGGACAGATGGTTCGTGGCTACACCTTC. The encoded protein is CSVETGQMVRGYTF.

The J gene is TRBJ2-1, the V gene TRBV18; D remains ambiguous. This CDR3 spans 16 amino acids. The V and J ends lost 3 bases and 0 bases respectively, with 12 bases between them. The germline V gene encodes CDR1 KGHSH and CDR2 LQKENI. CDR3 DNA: TGTGCCAGCTCACCGCTACAGATATTCTCCTACAATGAGCAGTTCTTC. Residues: CASSPLQIFSYNEQFF. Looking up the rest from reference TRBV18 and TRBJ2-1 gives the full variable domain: NAGVMQNPRHLVRRRGQEARLRCSPMKGHSHVYWYRQLPEEGLKFMVYLQKENIIDESGMPKERFSAEFPKEGPSILRIQQVVRGDSAAYFCASSPLQIFSYNEQFFGPGTRLTVL.

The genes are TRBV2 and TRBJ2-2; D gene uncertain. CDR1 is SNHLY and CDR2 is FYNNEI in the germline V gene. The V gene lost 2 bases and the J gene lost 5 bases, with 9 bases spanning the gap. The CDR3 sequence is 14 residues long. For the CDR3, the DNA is TGTGCCAGCAGTGAAAGGGTGCGAACCGGGGAGCTGTTTTTT. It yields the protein CASSERVRTGELFF.

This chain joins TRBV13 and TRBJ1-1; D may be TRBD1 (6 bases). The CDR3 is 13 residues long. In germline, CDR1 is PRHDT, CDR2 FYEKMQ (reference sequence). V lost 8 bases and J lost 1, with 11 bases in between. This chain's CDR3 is CASEGQSNTEAFF. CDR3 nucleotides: TGTGCCAGCGAGGGACAATCGAACACTGAAGCTTTCTTT.

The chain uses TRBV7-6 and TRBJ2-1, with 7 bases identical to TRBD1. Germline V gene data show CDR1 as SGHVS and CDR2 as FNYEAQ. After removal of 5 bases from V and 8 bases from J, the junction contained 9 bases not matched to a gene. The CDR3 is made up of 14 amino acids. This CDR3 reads CASSVAGTEDEQFF. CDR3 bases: TGTGCCAGCAGCGTGGCCGGGACAGAGGATGAGCAGTTCTTC.

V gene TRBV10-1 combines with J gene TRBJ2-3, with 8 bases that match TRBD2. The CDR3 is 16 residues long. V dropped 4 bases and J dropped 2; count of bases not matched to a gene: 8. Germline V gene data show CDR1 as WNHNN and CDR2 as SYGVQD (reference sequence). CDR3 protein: CASSAWREDFTDTQYF. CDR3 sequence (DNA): TGCGCCAGCAGTGCGTGGCGGGAGGACTTCACAGATACGCAGTATTTT.

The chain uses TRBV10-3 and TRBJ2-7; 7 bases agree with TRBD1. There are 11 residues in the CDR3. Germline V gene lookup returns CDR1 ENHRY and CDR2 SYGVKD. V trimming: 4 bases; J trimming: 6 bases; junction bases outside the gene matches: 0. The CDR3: CAISGTGEQYF. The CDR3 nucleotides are TGTGCCATCAGTGGGACAGGCGAGCAGTACTTC.

The CDR3 loop reads CASSSATGTGISGANVLTF. The CDR3 DNA is TGTGCCAGCAGCTCGGCGACCGGGACAGGCATCTCTGGGGCCAACGTCCTGACTTTC. V is TRBV9 and J is TRBJ2-6; TRBD1 matches at 8 bases. The trim removed 4 bases at V and 0 bases at J, leaving 12 bases unmatched. Germline V gives CDR1 SGDLS, CDR2 YYNGEE. The CDR3 contains 19 residues. Together with reference TRBV9 and TRBJ2-6, the CDR3 gives the full variable domain: DSGVTQTPKHLITATGQRVTLRCSPRSGDLSVYWYQQSLDQGLQFLIQYYNGEERAKGNILERFSAQQFPDLHSELNLSSLELGDSALYFCASSSATGTGISGANVLTFGAGSRLTVL.

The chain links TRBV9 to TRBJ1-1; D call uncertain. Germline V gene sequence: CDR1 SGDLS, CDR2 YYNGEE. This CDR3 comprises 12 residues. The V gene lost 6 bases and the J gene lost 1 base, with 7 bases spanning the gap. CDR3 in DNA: TGTGCCAGCACCAACGGGAACACTGAAGCTTTCTTT. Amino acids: CASTNGNTEAFF.

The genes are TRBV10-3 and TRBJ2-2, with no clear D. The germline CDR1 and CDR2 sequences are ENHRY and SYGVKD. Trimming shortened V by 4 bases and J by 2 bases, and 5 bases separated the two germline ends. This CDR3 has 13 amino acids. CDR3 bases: TGTGCCATCAGTGGAGTAAACACCGGGGAGCTGTTTTTT. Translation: CAISGVNTGELFF.